This T cell receptor (beta chain) appears in the sequencing data of a study of identical twins. General observations from the study: For zero-insertion analyses, partial confounding could come from invariant MAIT and iNKT cells.

V lost 7 bases to trimming and J lost 9 bases, with 12 bases between them. Germline-derived CDR1 and CDR2 are DFQATT and SNEGSKA (reference sequence). CDR3 length: 10 amino acids. TCRdb analysed the 5' RACE reads with MiXCR anew, one entry per CDR3 protein. The repertoire holds roughly 540,000 distinct CDR3 sequences, with roughly a fifth as singletons. As concerns this clonotype: What it binds is not known.

These same records also appear under a second study, on T cells expressing NK-cell markers. That study adds: Sorted CD3+CD56-NKG2C+, CD3+CD56+NKG2C+ and CD3+CD56+NKG2C- T cells supplied the TCR beta repertoires.

The chain combines TRBV20-1 with TRBJ1-1, with no clear D. Material for sequencing was CD4+ T cells sorted from blood. The TCR originated in a woman between 18 and 29 years old in good health. CDR3 protein: CSVILGKAFF. The CDR3 nucleotides are TGCAGTGTCATACTCGGGAAAGCTTTCTTT.